A selection of T cell receptor beta chains follows, all from one sample in a study of T cell responses to AZD1222 COVID-19 vaccine. The method was immunoSEQ multiplex PCR; TCRdb's version includes in-frame clones alone and lacks a portion of them. Altogether about 85,000 clones are present, roughly 85% being singletons, with the ten largest covering 4.5%. The sequencing used peripheral blood, collected 28 days after the second AZD1222 dose. The receptors stem from an adult who received the AZD1222 COVID-19 vaccine. Each CDR3 is given with its conserved first and last residue. For some rows the clone size is stated as once, few or many, or as a class when expanded; others skip it.

clone_size: -
j_call: TRBJ2-7
v_call: TRBV7-9
cdr3_aa: CASSLVASYEQYF

clone_size: -
j_call: TRBJ2-1
v_call: TRBV2
cdr3_aa: CASSARGYNEQFF

clone_size: -
j_call: TRBJ1-4
v_call: TRBV19
cdr3_aa: CASSPNTGTNEKLFF

clone_size: -
j_call: TRBJ2-2
v_call: TRBV7-9
cdr3_aa: CAPGGEPTGELFF

clone_size: -
j_call: TRBJ2-3
v_call: TRBV6-2/TRBV6-3
cdr3_aa: CASSPRGEGQYF

clone_size: -
j_call: TRBJ2-1
v_call: TRBV5-4
cdr3_aa: CASSLPGKVEQFF

clone_size: -
j_call: TRBJ1-2
v_call: TRBV5-1
cdr3_aa: CASSEPFNNANYGYTF

clone_size: few
j_call: TRBJ2-7
v_call: TRBV6-5
cdr3_aa: CASSYSVAGGPREQYF

clone_size: few
j_call: TRBJ2-7
v_call: TRBV2
cdr3_aa: CASYEQYF

clone_size: -
j_call: TRBJ1-1
v_call: TRBV3-1/TRBV3-2
cdr3_aa: CASSQGLGVSGEAFF

clone_size: -
j_call: TRBJ2-1
v_call: TRBV28
cdr3_aa: CASNSLMGTSGYNEQFF

clone_size: -
j_call: TRBJ2-3
v_call: TRBV15
cdr3_aa: CATSGGTGGDDTQYF

clone_size: -
j_call: TRBJ2-6
v_call: TRBV15
cdr3_aa: CATRQGQGLSGANVLTF

clone_size: once
j_call: TRBJ1-2
v_call: TRBV10-3
cdr3_aa: CAISETGPIDYGYTF

clone_size: -
j_call: TRBJ1-4
v_call: TRBV6-5
cdr3_aa: CASSSDRSTNEKLFF

clone_size: few
j_call: TRBJ2-3
v_call: TRBV19
cdr3_aa: CASSRKRESDTQYF

clone_size: -
j_call: TRBJ1-1
v_call: TRBV7-2
cdr3_aa: CASGQDRGRTEAFF

clone_size: -
j_call: TRBJ1-1
v_call: TRBV7-2
cdr3_aa: CASSWSWNTEAFF

clone_size: -
j_call: TRBJ1-4
v_call: TRBV2
cdr3_aa: CASSRTGENEKLFF

clone_size: -
j_call: TRBJ1-1
v_call: TRBV12-3/TRBV12-4
cdr3_aa: CASSLYRQGRAFF

clone_size: many
j_call: TRBJ2-5
v_call: TRBV7-3
cdr3_aa: CASSLRGQGSETQYF